This T cell receptor beta chain was identified during a study of T-cell memory formation after mild COVID-19. Study-level information: The two donors had largely donor-specific TCR clusters. Study-wide results and limits: CM and EM subsets held most contracting CD4+ clones; EMRA held CD8+ ones. Specificity for SARS-CoV-2 was not confirmed among the second-wave clones peaking on day 37.

TCRdb redid the calling of the 5' RACE reads with MiXCR, one entry per CDR3 protein. The repertoire holds roughly 500,000 distinct CDR3 sequences, just over 20% seen once, with about 12% in the top ten. The CDR3 runs 18 residues. Germline-derived CDR1 and CDR2 are LNHNV and YYDKDF (reference sequence). The ends lost 0 bases at V and 6 bases at J; junction bases unmatched: 13. To note about this clonotype: Its antigen remains unidentified.

The clonotype comes from an adult woman who had mild COVID-19 (a few samples of this study predate the infection). Cell type and time point are not known. Sequencing used PBMCs or a T cell subset sorted from them (not recorded which). The chain is built from TRBV15 and TRBJ2-1; 8 bases are a match to TRBD2. CDR3 loop: CATSRDPLGLAGLNEQFF. The CDR3 coding sequence is TGTGCCACCAGCAGAGATCCTTTGGGGTTAGCGGGGCTCAATGAGCAGTTCTTC.